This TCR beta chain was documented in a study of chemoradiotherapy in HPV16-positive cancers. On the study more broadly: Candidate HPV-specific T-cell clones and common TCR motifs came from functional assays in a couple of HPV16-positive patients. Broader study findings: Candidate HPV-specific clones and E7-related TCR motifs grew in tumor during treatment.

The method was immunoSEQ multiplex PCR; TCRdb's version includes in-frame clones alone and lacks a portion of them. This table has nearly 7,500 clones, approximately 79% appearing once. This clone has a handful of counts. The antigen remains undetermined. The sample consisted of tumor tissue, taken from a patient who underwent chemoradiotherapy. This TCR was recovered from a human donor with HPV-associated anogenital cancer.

CDR3 DNA sequence: TGTGCCAGCAGAGTCGACAGAAACTATGGCTACACCTTC. Protein product: CASRVDRNYGYTF. The chain links TRBV5-4 to TRBJ1-2, with D possibly matching TRBD1 (5 bases). CDR1 is SGHNT and CDR2 is YYREEE in the germline V gene (reference sequence). The V and J ends lost 5 bases and 2 bases respectively, with 10 bases between them. The CDR3 has 13 residues.